These 22 T cell receptor beta chains share one sample of origin, sequenced in a study of cytomegalovirus exposure and HLA in healthy donors. PCR was performed using 60 Vbeta and 13 Jbeta primers. Some clones are missing from TCRdb's copy, which holds only in-frame ones; the method was immunoSEQ multiplex PCR. The profile covers some 95,000 clones, with approximately 70% appearing a single time and 2.1% taken by the ten largest. Sequencing was done on a sample of PBMCs. These receptors originate from a man younger than 45 in good health and CMV-seronegative.

V and J are TRBV6-5 and TRBJ1-5, with D possibly TRBD1 on 6 matching bases. V shed 5 bases and J shed 6 bases, with 8 bases lying between them. CDR3 length: 12 residues. Germline CDR1 and CDR2: MNHEY and SVGAGI. CDR3 region: CASSTGTQPQHF. The CDR3 DNA reads as TGTGCCAGCAGTACAGGGACTCAGCCCCAGCATTTT.

V and J are TRBV19 and TRBJ1-2, with D uncertain. Germline CDR1 reads LNHDA; CDR2 reads SQIVND (reference sequence). V was shortened by 8 bases and J by 4 bases, with 14 bases between the two germline ends. The CDR3 length is 13 residues. The CDR3 DNA follows: TGTGCCAGTTCGGTTTCGAGAACCTATGGCTACACCTTC. It specifies CASSVSRTYGYTF.

The gene calls are TRBV30 and TRBJ1-6, with TRBD1 matching 9 bases. The CDR3 is 13 amino acids. Germline V gene sequence: CDR1 GTSNPN, CDR2 SVGIG (reference sequence). V lost 5 bases to trimming and J lost 7 bases; unmatched junction nucleotides: 3. CDR3: CAWQTGGNSPLHF. In DNA form, the CDR3 reads TGTGCCTGGCAGACAGGGGGGAATTCACCCCTCCACTTT.

The chain combines TRBV27 with TRBJ1-5; no clear D. The germline V gene encodes CDR1 MNHEY and CDR2 SMNVEV (reference sequence). The CDR3 spans 14 residues. V shed 5 bases and J shed 6 bases, with 14 bases lying between them. This CDR3 reads CASSPSTRRQPQHF. The CDR3 bases are TGTGCCAGCAGTCCCTCGACACGTCGTCAGCCCCAGCATTTT.

The V gene is TRBV29-1, the J gene TRBJ1-1; D possibly corresponds to TRBD1 (5 bases). The CDR3 covers 13 residues. Germline assignment: CDR1 SQVTM and CDR2 ANQGSEA. Trimming took 5 bases from V and 1 from J, leaving 11 bases between them. CDR3 bases: TGCAGCGTTTCCCTAGACAGGAACACTGAAGCTTTCTTT. Its translation: CSVSLDRNTEAFF.

The rearrangement uses TRBV27 and TRBJ2-7; 9 bases match TRBD1. V lost 6 bases and J lost 5; bases outside the gene matches: 5. The CDR3 runs 13 residues. From germline, CDR1 is MNHEY and CDR2 SMNVEV (reference sequence). The CDR3 DNA reads TGTGCCAGCAGACAGGGGGCGAGGAACGAGCAGTACTTC. This translates into CASRQGARNEQYF.

The chain joins TRBV5-1 to TRBJ2-7; tentatively, D is TRBD1 (7 bases). This CDR3 is 14 amino acids long. From germline, CDR1 is SGHRS and CDR2 YFSETQ. Trimming left V 1 base short and J 6 bases short, with 14 bases between. The CDR3 sequence: CASSLTQGGPEQYF. In nucleotides, the CDR3 is TGCGCCAGCAGCTTGACGCAGGGGGGCCCCGAGCAGTACTTC.

As DNA, the CDR3 is TGCGCCAGCAGAAGACTAGCGGGATTGGCTGAGCAGTTCTTC. Its translation is CASRRLAGLAEQFF. The chain carries TRBV4-1 and TRBJ2-1; 11 bases are a match to TRBD2. Per the germline V gene, CDR1 is MGHRA and CDR2 is YSYEKL. J was trimmed by 9 bases and V by 6 bases; bases with no gene match: 7. CDR3 length: 14 amino acids.

The V and J genes are TRBV5-6 and TRBJ2-7; D might be TRBD2 (7 bases). The CDR3 is 16 amino acids. Germline CDR1 and CDR2: SGHDT and YYEEEE. V was shortened by 0 bases and J by 7 bases, with 20 bases between the two germline ends. CDR3 in amino acids: CASSLGRGGWVREQYF. DNA of the CDR3: TGTGCCAGCAGCTTGGGGCGCGGGGGCTGGGTGCGGGAGCAGTACTTC.

Comments on this clone: Other DNA sequences in this specimen translate into the identical CDR3. This chain uses TRBV6-5 with TRBJ2-7; 12 bases are a match to TRBD2. Germline CDR1 is MNHEY and CDR2 is SVGAGI. The length of the CDR3 is 16 residues. Trimming removed 4 bases from V and 1 base from J; junction bases left unmatched: 5. CDR3 nucleotides: TGTGCCAGCAGTTCCCCGGGACTAGCGGGTTCCTACGAGCAGTACTTC. It yields the protein CASSSPGLAGSYEQYF.

This clone was seen only once. The chain is built from TRBV25-1 and TRBJ1-1, with D perhaps matching TRBD1 (5 bases). V gave up 6 bases and J gave up 1 base, with 15 bases separating them. This CDR3 has 15 residues. CDR1 and CDR2 (germline): MGHDK, SYGVNS. CDR3 region: CASRNFRGTNTEAFF. CDR3 bases: TGTGCCAGCAGGAACTTTAGGGGTACGAACACTGAAGCTTTCTTT.

This chain connects TRBV15 to TRBJ2-1; maybe TRBD2 (6 bases). Germline V gene data show CDR1 as LNHNV and CDR2 as YYDKDF (reference sequence). This CDR3 comprises 13 residues. Trimming removed 3 bases at V and 9 bases at J, with 12 bases between. DNA of the CDR3: TGTGCCACCAGCAGGGGGACTGAAGCTGAGCAGTTCTTC. Its protein is CATSRGTEAEQFF.

This clone has more than one count but fewer than ten. This chain connects TRBV7-2 to TRBJ1-6, with D hard to call. The ends were cut back, 2 bases at V and 13 bases at J, with 9 bases in the middle. The germline gives CDR1 SGHTA, CDR2 FQGNSA. The CDR3 has 12 residues. CDR3 DNA sequence: TGTGCCAGCAGCTTAAGTAAGCACCCCCTCCACTTT. Translated, it gives CASSLSKHPLHF. Looking up the rest from reference TRBV7-2 and TRBJ1-6 gives the full variable domain: GAGVSQSPSNKVTEKGKDVELRCDPISGHTALYWYRQSLGQGLEFLIYFQGNSAPDKSGLPSDRFSAERTGGSVSTLTIQRTQQEDSAVYLCASSLSKHPLHFGNGTRLTVT.

V gene TRBV7-9 combines with J gene TRBJ1-4; D uncertain. Germline CDR1 SEHNR, CDR2 FQNEAQ (reference sequence). V lost 3 bases and J 8 bases, leaving 13 bases between the germline ends. This CDR3 comprises 14 residues. CDR3 sequence reads: CASSLSRGGEKLFF. CDR3 in DNA: TGTGCCAGCAGCTTGTCTCGGGGAGGAGAAAAACTGTTTTTT.

The rearrangement joins TRBV4-3 to TRBJ1-2, with D possibly TRBD1 on 5 matching bases. Germline V gene lookup returns CDR1 LGHNA and CDR2 YSLEER. The CDR3 sequence is 14 residues long. V was shortened by 1 base and J by 8 bases, with 14 bases between the two germline ends. The CDR3, as DNA: TGCGCCAGCAGCCAAGTGTTGGGGCTCAGGGGCTACACCTTC. Translated, it gives CASSQVLGLRGYTF.

This chain joins TRBV18 and TRBJ1-1; no reliable D call. This CDR3 region has 14 residues. Trimming removed 3 bases from V and 0 bases from J, with 8 bases in between. Germline CDR1 KGHSH, CDR2 LQKENI. In nucleotides, the CDR3 is TGTGCCAGCTCACCCGGCGGGTTGAACACTGAAGCTTTCTTT. Translation: CASSPGGLNTEAFF. Full variable domain (missing parts from reference TRBV18 and TRBJ1-1): NAGVMQNPRHLVRRRGQEARLRCSPMKGHSHVYWYRQLPEEGLKFMVYLQKENIIDESGMPKERFSAEFPKEGPSILRIQQVVRGDSAAYFCASSPGGLNTEAFFGQGTRLTVV.

The chain has TRBV9 and TRBJ1-1, with 9 bases fitting TRBD1. Per the germline V gene, CDR1 is SGDLS and CDR2 is YYNGEE. With V trimmed by 0 bases and J by 6 bases, 6 bases remained unmatched. The CDR3 loop spans 15 amino acids. This CDR3 reads CASSVGGQGLSEAFF. CDR3 coding DNA: TGTGCCAGCAGCGTAGGAGGACAGGGGTTATCTGAAGCTTTCTTT.

This chain joins TRBV2 and TRBJ1-2; the D is unclear. The CDR3 is 13 residues long. Trimming stripped 3 bases from V and 4 bases from J, with 9 bases between. From germline, CDR1 is SNHLY and CDR2 FYNNEI. CDR3 DNA sequence: TGTGCCAGCAGTGATAGGCGGCTCTATGGCTACACCTTC. Residues: CASSDRRLYGYTF.

This clone was found a few times. V usage is TRBV9 and J usage is TRBJ2-3; D gene uncertain. V dropped 4 bases and J dropped 6 bases, with 9 bases sitting between them. The CDR3 sequence is 12 residues long. Germline-derived CDR1 and CDR2 are SGDLS and YYNGEE. The CDR3: CASSPNSDTQYF. The CDR3 bases are TGTGCCAGCAGCCCCAATTCCGATACGCAGTATTTT.

This sequence joins TRBV28 and TRBJ2-1; 7 nucleotides match TRBD2. Germline V gene data show CDR1 as MDHEN and CDR2 as SYDVKM. Unmatched junction bases numbered 4, after V lost 6 bases and J lost 8 bases. There are 12 residues in the CDR3. The CDR3 sequence: CASSRGDDEQFF. For the CDR3, the DNA is TGTGCCAGCAGCCGGGGGGACGATGAGCAGTTCTTC.

The chain has TRBV5-1 and TRBJ2-1; 13 bases line up with TRBD2. The V gene end was trimmed by 5 bases and the J gene end by 10 bases; junction bases not matched to a gene: 9. The CDR3 is 15 amino acids. CDR1 and CDR2 (germline): SGHRS, YFSETQ. The CDR3 coding sequence is TGCGCCAGCAGTCCACTAGCGGGAGGGCCCGGCGAGCAGTTCTTC. Amino acids: CASSPLAGGPGEQFF.

This clone appeared a single time. This chain connects TRBV20-1 to TRBJ2-7, with D unresolved. Germline V gene sequence: CDR1 DFQATT, CDR2 SNEGSKA (reference sequence). V was pared by 3 bases and J by 4 bases, with 7 bases between. The CDR3 runs to 11 residues. The CDR3 spells CSARVEYEQYF. The DNA for the CDR3 is TGCAGTGCTAGGGTAGAGTACGAGCAGTACTTC.